This TCR beta chain originates from a study of T cell responses to AZD1222 COVID-19 vaccine. Study-level points and caveats: Two doses of AZD1222 preceded a rise in Spike-specific TCR breadth and depth. Within unmutated variant regions lay the reported targets of nearly half of spike-specific TCRs. It was only after the peak T cell response that any repertoires were sampled.

CDR3 length: 14 amino acids. CDR1 SGHNT and CDR2 YYREEE come from the germline V gene (reference sequence). The J segment lost 6 bases and the V segment lost 4 bases, leaving 7 bases of the junction unmatched. The method was immunoSEQ multiplex PCR; TCRdb's version includes in-frame clones alone and lacks a portion of them. The repertoire holds over 100,000 clones, with roughly 90% as singletons. Remarks on this clone: Its antigen is unknown.

J is TRBJ1-2 and V is TRBV5-4; TRBD1 aligns across 9 bases. The TCR sequence derives from an adult who received the AZD1222 COVID-19 vaccine. Sequenced here: peripheral blood, sampled 28 days after the second AZD1222 dose. The chain's CDR3 is CASSPGQGINGYTF. DNA for the CDR3: TGTGCCAGCAGCCCCGGACAGGGGATAAATGGCTACACCTTC.